These T cell receptor beta chains were read from a single sample in a study of blood T cells in healthy people across ages. TCRdb passed the 5' RACE reads through MiXCR, listing each CDR3 protein once. The sample holds about 1.5 million distinct CDR3 sequences, 40% to 50% seen once. The sequencing sample was made of blood. These receptors came from a woman aged 18-35 years in good health. CDR3s include the opening cysteine and the closing phenylalanine or tryptophan. D genes are given only for firm matches. For some rows the clone size is stated as once, few or many, or as a class when expanded; others skip it.

clone size | D gene | CDR3 length | J gene | V gene | CDR3 DNA | CDR3 protein
NA | NA | 15 | TRBJ1-4 | TRBV28 | TGTGCCAGCAGCCTCTCGACCACAGGGAATGAAAAACTGTTTTTT | CASSLSTTGNEKLFF
NA | TRBD2 | 14 | TRBJ2-7 | TRBV7-2 | TGTGCCAGCAGAGTAGCGGGTGGAAACTACGAGCAGTACTTC | CASRVAGGNYEQYF
few | TRBD2 | 15 | TRBJ2-1 | TRBV5-1 | TGCGCCAGCAGCATACCGGGACTAGGACTTAGTGAGCAGTTCTTC | CASSIPGLGLSEQFF
NA | NA | 15 | TRBJ2-3 | TRBV6-4 | TGTGCCAGCAGTGACTCGGGGGCCCCCACAGATACGCAGTATTTT | CASSDSGAPTDTQYF
NA | TRBD2 | 15 | TRBJ2-7 | TRBV9 | TGTGCCAGCAGCGTAGTGGTGGGGGGGGTCTACGAGCAGTACTTC | CASSVVVGGVYEQYF
once | NA | 14 | TRBJ2-7 | TRBV10-3 | TGTGCCATCAGTGACGGGGGCGTGGCACACGAGCAGTACTTC | CAISDGGVAHEQYF
NA | NA | 14 | TRBJ1-6 | TRBV20-1 | TGCAGTGCTAGGTTGGGCCAGAATAATTCACCCCTCCACTTT | CSARLGQNNSPLHF
NA | NA | 16 | TRBJ2-1 | TRBV29-1 | TGCAGCGTTGAAGATAGGATGGCGGCGACTGGGGGTGAGCAGTTCTTC | CSVEDRMAATGGEQFF
NA | TRBD1 | 13 | TRBJ2-7 | TRBV2 | TGTGCCAGCAGGGACGGGACAGCCTACGAGCAGTACTTC | CASRDGTAYEQYF
few | NA | 13 | TRBJ1-5 | TRBV29-1 | TGCAGCGTTGCCAGGGAAAGAGGTCAGCCCCAGCATTTT | CSVARERGQPQHF
NA | NA | 14 | TRBJ1-4 | TRBV12-3/TRBV12-4 | TGTGCCAGCAGCCCCGAATGGGGACGTGAAAAACTGTTTTTT | CASSPEWGREKLFF
few | NA | 14 | TRBJ1-2 | TRBV28 | TGTGCCAGCAGTCCCACGACGCGGGTTGAAGGCTACACCTTC | CASSPTTRVEGYTF
NA | NA | 16 | TRBJ2-5 | TRBV7-2 | TGTGCCAGCAGCTTAGCAAGGACGTTACCGAGGGAGACCCAGTACTTC | CASSLARTLPRETQYF
few | TRBD2 | 14 | TRBJ2-7 | TRBV5-1 | TGCGCCAGCAGCTTGCAGCCGACTAGCGAGGAGCAGTACTTC | CASSLQPTSEEQYF